The present T cell receptor beta chain was sequenced within a study of cytomegalovirus exposure and HLA in healthy donors. Notes on the study in general: A later analysis appeared to link common viral pathogens to several of the most significant clusters. Reported findings show TCR beta sequences accurately forecast HLA-A and HLA-B alleles in most subjects.

Primers: 60 Vbeta forward and 13 Jbeta reverse. TCRdb's copy holds only in-frame clones and misses some; the assay was immunoSEQ multiplex PCR. The data contain about 60,000 clones, about three quarters of them seen just once; the ten biggest clones take up around 2.4%. After removal of 5 bases from V and 5 bases from J, the junction contained 7 bases not matched to a gene. CDR3 length equals 15 residues. The V gene's germline CDR1 is SEHNR and CDR2 FQNEAQ (reference sequence). Of note for this clone: As yet, its antigen is unknown.

The V and J genes are TRBV7-9 and TRBJ2-2; 8 bases are shared with TRBD2. The receptor's source is a female donor in good health and CMV-seronegative. The material sequenced was PBMCs. For the CDR3, the DNA is TGTGCCAGCAGCCTGGGACTAGGGGGAACCGGGGAGCTGTTTTTT. Its protein product is CASSLGLGGTGELFF.